A selection of T cell receptor beta chains follows, all from one sample in a study of CD8 T cells in Susac syndrome. TCRdb recomputed calls from the immunoSEQ multiplex PCR reads with MiXCR, one row per CDR3 protein. The sample lists 120,000 to 150,000 distinct CDR3 sequences, roughly 95% seen once, with 0.084% in the top ten. The sequencing sample was made of CD4+ T cells from PBMCs. These receptors were taken from a human donor in good health. The CDR3 runs from the conserved cysteine through the conserved F or W. Each record gives: D gene, V gene, clone size, J gene, CDR3 protein, CDR3 DNA. D genes are given only for firm matches. The listing skips clone size in some rows; elsewhere it reads once, few, many or a size class.

NA,TRBV25-1,NA,TRBJ1-1,CASSEGVWAFF,TGTGCCAGCAGTGAAGGGGTCTGGGCTTTCTTT
NA,TRBV2,NA,TRBJ1-1,CASSVDRESFEAFF,TGTGCCAGCAGTGTGGACAGAGAGTCGTTTGAAGCTTTCTTT
NA,TRBV15,NA,TRBJ2-2,CATSGDSFTGELFF,TGTGCCACCAGCGGAGATTCTTTCACCGGGGAGCTGTTTTTT
NA,TRBV18,NA,TRBJ1-2,CASSPPDRRGYTF,TGTGCCAGCTCACCACCCGACAGGCGAGGCTACACCTTC
NA,TRBV6-2/TRBV6-3,NA,TRBJ2-6,CASIQGSGANVLTF,TGTGCCAGCATCCAGGGTAGTGGGGCCAACGTCCTGACTTTC
TRBD1,TRBV18,NA,TRBJ2-3,CASSPQKTGGQDTQYF,TGTGCCAGCTCACCCCAAAAGACAGGGGGCCAAGATACGCAGTATTTT
TRBD2,TRBV11-3,NA,TRBJ2-1,CASSRGSTSGVEQFF,TGTGCCAGCAGCAGAGGCTCGACTAGCGGTGTGGAGCAGTTCTTC
TRBD2,TRBV20-1,NA,TRBJ2-1,CSADRTSGRIGFHSYNEQFF,TGCAGTGCTGACCGAACTAGCGGGAGGATCGGGTTCCACTCCTACAATGAGCAGTTCTTC
TRBD1,TRBV11-2,NA,TRBJ2-1,CASSSGQGAWDEQFF,TGTGCCAGCAGCTCAGGACAGGGGGCGTGGGATGAGCAGTTCTTC
NA,TRBV6-6,NA,TRBJ1-1,CASSYSRMDTGAFF,TGTGCCAGCAGTTACTCGAGGATGGACACGGGAGCTTTCTTT
NA,TRBV28,NA,TRBJ1-4,CASMSPGEANEKLFF,TGTGCCAGCATGTCCCCGGGGGAGGCTAATGAAAAACTGTTTTTT
NA,TRBV18,NA,TRBJ1-2,CASSPRYPENYGYTF,TGTGCCAGCTCACCGCGATATCCAGAGAACTATGGCTACACCTTC
NA,TRBV28,NA,TRBJ1-5,CASSLNNQPQHF,TGTGCCAGCAGTTTAAACAATCAGCCCCAGCATTTT
NA,TRBV18,once,TRBJ1-1,CASSREEGGTEAFF,TGTGCCAGCTCACGGGAAGAGGGGGGTACCGAAGCTTTCTTT
NA,TRBV25-1,NA,TRBJ2-2,CASSEYRGRTGELFF,TGTGCCAGCAGTGAATACAGGGGAAGGACCGGGGAGCTGTTTTTT
TRBD2,TRBV5-1,NA,TRBJ2-7,CASSSLAGNSYEQYF,TGCGCCAGCAGCTCTCTAGCGGGCAACTCCTACGAGCAGTACTTC
NA,TRBV2,once,TRBJ1-4,CASSERTATNEKLFF,TGTGCCAGCAGTGAACGGACAGCAACTAATGAAAAACTGTTTTTT
TRBD1,TRBV29-1,NA,TRBJ1-3,CSVRGGDSSGNTIYF,TGCAGCGTCCGAGGAGGGGACAGCTCTGGAAACACCATATATTTT
TRBD1,TRBV5-4,NA,TRBJ2-7,CASSFPGGDEQYF,TGTGCCAGCAGCTTTCCAGGGGGCGACGAGCAGTACTTC
NA,TRBV30,NA,TRBJ1-1,CALKVGRMNTEAFF,TGTGCCTTGAAGGTGGGACGGATGAACACTGAAGCTTTCTTT
TRBD2,TRBV6-1,NA,TRBJ2-7,CASSARLAGATEQYF,TGTGCCAGCAGTGCACGACTAGCGGGAGCGACCGAGCAGTACTTC
TRBD2,TRBV3-1,NA,TRBJ2-5,CASSHAGTSGMVAQYF,TGTGCCAGCAGCCATGCGGGGACTAGCGGGATGGTGGCCCAGTACTTC
NA,TRBV12-5,once,TRBJ2-3,CASGSPVPMGDTQYF,TGTGCTAGTGGTTCTCCCGTCCCGATGGGAGATACGCAGTATTTT
NA,TRBV5-1,once,TRBJ2-7,CASSRFLDQGEQYF,TGCGCCAGCAGCCGATTCCTTGATCAGGGCGAGCAGTACTTC
NA,TRBV18,NA,TRBJ2-7,CASSPPTSYEQYF,TGTGCCAGCTCACCACCGACTAGCTACGAGCAGTACTTC
NA,TRBV6-1,NA,TRBJ2-1,CASLAPLSSYNEQFF,TGTGCCAGCCTCGCTCCGCTTAGCTCCTACAATGAGCAGTTCTTC
NA,TRBV6-1,few,TRBJ2-2,CASTGGLTGELFF,TGTGCCAGCACAGGCGGACTCACCGGGGAGCTGTTTTTT
NA,TRBV7-2,NA,TRBJ1-2,CASSLDSGIRGYTF,TGTGCCAGCAGCTTAGACTCAGGAATTAGGGGCTACACCTTC
NA,TRBV2,NA,TRBJ2-2,CASSLRDTRHNTGELFF,TGTGCCAGCAGTCTCCGGGACACAAGGCACAACACCGGGGAGCTGTTTTTT
TRBD1,TRBV5-4,once,TRBJ2-3,CASSLIRQGRDTQYF,TGTGCCAGCAGCTTAATACGACAGGGGAGGGATACGCAGTATTTT
NA,TRBV18,NA,TRBJ2-5,CASSPEEGSWLETQYF,TGTGCCAGCTCACCAGAGGAGGGTTCATGGCTAGAGACCCAGTACTTC
NA,TRBV6-1,NA,TRBJ1-5,CASTPRGKTGKSNQPQHF,TGTGCCAGCACCCCCCGGGGTAAAACAGGGAAAAGCAATCAGCCCCAGCATTTT
TRBD2,TRBV6-5,NA,TRBJ2-2,CASSSLSGSLLRWTGELFF,TGTGCCAGCAGTTCCCTTAGCGGGAGCCTACTGCGTTGGACCGGGGAGCTGTTTTTT
NA,TRBV5-4,NA,TRBJ2-7,CASSSRTVRTYEQYF,TGTGCCAGCAGCTCTCGGACTGTTCGGACCTACGAGCAGTACTTC
TRBD1,TRBV15,NA,TRBJ1-2,CATSRAGTDYGYTF,TGTGCCACCAGCAGGGCCGGGACAGACTATGGCTACACCTTC
TRBD2,TRBV9,NA,TRBJ2-1,CASSPRLADYNEQFF,TGTGCCAGCAGCCCCCGACTAGCGGACTACAATGAGCAGTTCTTC
TRBD1,TRBV10-3,NA,TRBJ2-5,CAIRDRDRDQETQYF,TGTGCCATCAGAGATAGAGACAGGGACCAAGAGACCCAGTACTTC
NA,TRBV29-1,NA,TRBJ2-2,CSVEGGAGYTGELFF,TGCAGCGTTGAGGGGGGCGCGGGTTACACCGGGGAGCTGTTTTTT
TRBD1,TRBV12-3/TRBV12-4,once,TRBJ1-5,CASSGQGGQPQHF,TGTGCCAGCAGCGGACAGGGGGGGCAGCCCCAGCATTTT
NA,TRBV20-1,NA,TRBJ2-1,CSASMKDEQFF,TGCAGTGCTAGTATGAAGGATGAGCAGTTCTTC
NA,TRBV4-1,NA,TRBJ2-1,CASSQLDIISYNEQFF,TGCGCCAGCAGCCAACTAGACATAATCTCCTACAATGAGCAGTTCTTC
NA,TRBV30,NA,TRBJ1-3,CASRNSGNTIYF,TGTGCCTCCCGTAACTCTGGAAACACCATATATTTT
TRBD2,TRBV5-4,once,TRBJ2-1,CASSPAGRAYNEQFF,TGTGCCAGCAGCCCAGCGGGACGAGCCTACAATGAGCAGTTCTTC
NA,TRBV12-3/TRBV12-4,NA,TRBJ2-7,CASRYRENYEQYF,TGTGCCAGCAGGTACAGGGAAAACTACGAGCAGTACTTC
NA,TRBV20-1,NA,TRBJ2-1,CSAPMVASSYNEQFF,TGCAGTGCTCCTATGGTGGCCAGCTCCTACAATGAGCAGTTCTTC